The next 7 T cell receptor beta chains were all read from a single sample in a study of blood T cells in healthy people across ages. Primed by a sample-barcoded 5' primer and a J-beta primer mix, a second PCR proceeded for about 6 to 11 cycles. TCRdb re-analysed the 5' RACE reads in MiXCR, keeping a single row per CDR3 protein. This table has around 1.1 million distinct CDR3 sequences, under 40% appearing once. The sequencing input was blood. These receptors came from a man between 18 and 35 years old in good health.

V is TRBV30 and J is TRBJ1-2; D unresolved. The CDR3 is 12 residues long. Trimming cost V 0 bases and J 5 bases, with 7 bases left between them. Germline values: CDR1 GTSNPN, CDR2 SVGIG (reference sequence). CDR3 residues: CAWSVGGYGYTF. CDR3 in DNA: TGTGCCTGGAGTGTAGGAGGGTATGGCTACACCTTC.

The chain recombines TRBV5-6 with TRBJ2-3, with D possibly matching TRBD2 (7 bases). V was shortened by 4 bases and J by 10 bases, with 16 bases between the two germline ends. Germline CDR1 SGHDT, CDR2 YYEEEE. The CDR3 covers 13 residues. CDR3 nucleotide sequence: TGTGCCAGCAGCCCGAGGGGGGGTTCTGCGCAGTATTTT. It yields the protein CASSPRGGSAQYF.

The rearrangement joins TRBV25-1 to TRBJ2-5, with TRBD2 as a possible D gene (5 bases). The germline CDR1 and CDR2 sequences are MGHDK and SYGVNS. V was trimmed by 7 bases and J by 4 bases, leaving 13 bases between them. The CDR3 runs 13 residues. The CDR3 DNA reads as TGTGCCAGCAATCACGGGAAGGGAGAGACCCAGTACTTC. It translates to CASNHGKGETQYF.

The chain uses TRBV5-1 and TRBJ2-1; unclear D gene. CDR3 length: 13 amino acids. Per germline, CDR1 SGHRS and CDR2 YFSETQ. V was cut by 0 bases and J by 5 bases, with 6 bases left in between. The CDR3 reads CASSLAIDNEQFF. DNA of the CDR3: TGCGCCAGCAGCTTGGCCATAGACAATGAGCAGTTCTTC.

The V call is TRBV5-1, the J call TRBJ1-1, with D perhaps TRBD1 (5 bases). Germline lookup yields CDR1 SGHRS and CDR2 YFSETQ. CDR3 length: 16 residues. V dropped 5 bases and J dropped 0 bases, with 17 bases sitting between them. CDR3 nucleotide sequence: TGCGCCAGCAGTGATGCCATAACAGGAATGAACACTGAAGCTTTCTTT. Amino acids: CASSDAITGMNTEAFF.

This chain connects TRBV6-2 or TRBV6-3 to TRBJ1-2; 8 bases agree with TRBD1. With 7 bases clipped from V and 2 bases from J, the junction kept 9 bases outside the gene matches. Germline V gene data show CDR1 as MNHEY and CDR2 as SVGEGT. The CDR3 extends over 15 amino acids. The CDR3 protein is CASNKAGTGNYGYTF. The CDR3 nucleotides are TGTGCCAGCAACAAAGCCGGGACAGGCAACTATGGCTACACCTTC.

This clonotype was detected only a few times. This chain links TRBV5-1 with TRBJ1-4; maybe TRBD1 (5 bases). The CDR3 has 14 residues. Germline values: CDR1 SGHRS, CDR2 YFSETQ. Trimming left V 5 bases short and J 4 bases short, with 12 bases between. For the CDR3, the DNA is TGCGCCAGCAGAGGGGAGGAGGGTAATGAAAAACTGTTTTTT. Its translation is CASRGEEGNEKLFF.